This passage covers 9 T cell receptor beta chains from one sample sequenced in a study of cytomegalovirus exposure and HLA in healthy donors. Researchers ran the PCR with 60 Vbeta and 13 Jbeta primers. The method was immunoSEQ multiplex PCR; TCRdb's version includes in-frame clones alone and lacks a portion of them. The data hold 170,000 or so clones, with about three quarters observed a single time. Sequencing used PBMCs. The receptors were sampled from a woman in her 30s in good health and CMV-seronegative.

The chain employs TRBV5-4 and TRBJ1-6; possible D gene TRBD1, 5 bases. This CDR3 spans 17 amino acids. The V end was cut by 3 bases, the J end by 6 bases, with 19 bases between. CDR1 and CDR2 (germline): SGHNT, YYREEE (reference sequence). CDR3 sequence (DNA): TGTGCCAGCAGCTCCGGGGGTGCAGGATCGGCTAATTCACCCCTCCACTTT. Its protein product is CASSSGGAGSANSPLHF.

The chain carries TRBV5-4 and TRBJ2-3, with TRBD2 matching over 13 bases. The CDR3 extends over 14 amino acids. V dropped 7 bases and J dropped 4; count of bases not matched to a gene: 3. Germline V gene lookup returns CDR1 SGHNT and CDR2 YYREEE (reference sequence). Here the CDR3 DNA reads TGTGCCAGCCGACTAGCGGGGGGCCCAGATACGCAGTATTTT. Translation gives CASRLAGGPDTQYF.

CDR3 sequence: CASSQDVGGGSYEQYF. The CDR3 DNA reads as TGTGCCAGCAGCCAAGATGTAGGGGGGGGGTCCTACGAGCAGTACTTC. This sequence joins TRBV4-2 and TRBJ2-7; possibly TRBD2 for D (7 bases). CDR1 and CDR2 from the germline V gene are LGHNA and YNFKEQ. CDR3 length: 16 amino acids. The V end was cut by 0 bases, the J end by 1 base, with 13 bases between.

This rearrangement joins TRBV30 to TRBJ1-1, with TRBD1 matching over 12 bases. The germline V gene has CDR1 GTSNPN and CDR2 SVGIG (reference sequence). This CDR3 spans 16 amino acids. V lost 4 bases to trimming and J lost 4 bases; unmatched junction nucleotides: 10. The CDR3 reads CAWIFGTGGFGTEAFF. The CDR3 bases are TGTGCCTGGATTTTCGGGACAGGGGGCTTCGGCACTGAAGCTTTCTTT.

V usage is TRBV13 and J usage is TRBJ1-1, with a tentative D call TRBD1 (6 bases). With 5 bases removed from V and 10 bases from J, the gap between germline ends came to 20 bases. CDR1 is PRHDT and CDR2 is FYEKMQ in the germline V gene (reference sequence). The CDR3 spans 14 residues. CDR3: CASSTRTGSVGAFF. CDR3 DNA sequence: TGTGCCAGCAGCACCAGAACAGGGTCGGTTGGAGCTTTCTTT.

The chain recombines TRBV7-9 with TRBJ2-3, with a possible D match to TRBD1 (6 bases). The CDR3 length is 14 residues. V lost 1 base and J lost 4, with 9 bases in between. CDR1 and CDR2 (germline): SEHNR, FQNEAQ (reference sequence). The CDR3, as DNA: TGTGCCAGCAGCTTAGGGACAGATGCAGATACGCAGTATTTT. It specifies CASSLGTDADTQYF.

The rearrangement joins TRBV9 to TRBJ1-2, with D possibly matching TRBD1 (6 bases). The CDR3 runs to 14 residues. Germline CDR1 reads SGDLS; CDR2 reads YYNGEE. Trimming took off 2 bases at V and 0 bases at J, with 8 bases between the two ends. CDR3 DNA sequence: TGTGCCAGCAGCGTGGACAGAGCTAACTATGGCTACACCTTC. Protein sequence: CASSVDRANYGYTF.

This chain connects TRBV14 to TRBJ2-1; D is unresolved. Trimming removed 1 base from V and 3 bases from J, with 13 bases in between. The CDR3 length is 16 residues. Germline values: CDR1 SGHDN, CDR2 FVKESK. The chain's CDR3 is CASSQVHSLRYNEQFF. The CDR3 DNA reads TGTGCCAGCAGCCAAGTTCACTCCTTACGCTACAATGAGCAGTTCTTC.

V usage is TRBV7-9 and J usage is TRBJ2-1; TRBD2 might be the D (6 bases). CDR1 and CDR2 from the germline V gene are SEHNR and FQNEAQ (reference sequence). The ends were cut back, 2 bases at V and 0 bases at J, with 11 bases in the middle. The CDR3 is 16 amino acids. Here the CDR3 DNA reads TGTGCCAGCAGCTTACTAGCGTCAAGCTCCTACAATGAGCAGTTCTTC. Amino acid sequence: CASSLLASSSYNEQFF. Using reference TRBV7-9 and TRBJ2-1 for the parts outside the CDR3, the full variable domain is DTGVSQNPRHKITKRGQNVTFRCDPISEHNRLYWYRQTLGQGPEFLTYFQNEAQLEKSRLLSDRFSAERPKGSFSTLEIQRTEQGDSAMYLCASSLLASSSYNEQFFGPGTRLTVL.